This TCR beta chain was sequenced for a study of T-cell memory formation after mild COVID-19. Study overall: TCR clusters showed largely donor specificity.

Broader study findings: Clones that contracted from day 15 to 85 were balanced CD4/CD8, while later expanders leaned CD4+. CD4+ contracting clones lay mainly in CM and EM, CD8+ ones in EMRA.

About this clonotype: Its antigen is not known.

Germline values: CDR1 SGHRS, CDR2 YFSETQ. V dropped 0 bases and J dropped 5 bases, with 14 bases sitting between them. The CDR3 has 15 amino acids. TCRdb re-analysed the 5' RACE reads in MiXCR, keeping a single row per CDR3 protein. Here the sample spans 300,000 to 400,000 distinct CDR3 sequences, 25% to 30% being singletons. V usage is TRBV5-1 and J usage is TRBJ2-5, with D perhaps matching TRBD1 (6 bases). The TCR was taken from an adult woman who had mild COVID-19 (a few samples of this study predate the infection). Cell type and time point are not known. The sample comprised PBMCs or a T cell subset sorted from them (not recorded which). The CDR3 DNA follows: TGCGCCAGCAGCTTGGTTGGGGGCGCAGGGGAGACCCAGTACTTC. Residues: CASSLVGGAGETQYF.